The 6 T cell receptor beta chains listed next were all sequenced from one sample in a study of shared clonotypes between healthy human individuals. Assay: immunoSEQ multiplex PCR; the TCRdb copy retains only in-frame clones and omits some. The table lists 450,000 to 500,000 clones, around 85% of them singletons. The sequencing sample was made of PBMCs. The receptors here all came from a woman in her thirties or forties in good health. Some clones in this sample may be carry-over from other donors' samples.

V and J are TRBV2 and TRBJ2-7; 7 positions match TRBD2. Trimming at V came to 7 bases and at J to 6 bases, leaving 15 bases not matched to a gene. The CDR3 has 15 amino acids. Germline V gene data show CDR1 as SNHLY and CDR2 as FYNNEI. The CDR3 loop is CASNLLRLADREQYF. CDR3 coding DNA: TGTGCCAGCAACCTATTAAGGCTAGCGGACCGCGAGCAGTACTTC. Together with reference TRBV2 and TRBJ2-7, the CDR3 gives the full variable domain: EPEVTQTPSHQVTQMGQEVILRCVPISNHLYFYWYRQILGQKVEFLVSFYNNEISEKSEIFDDQFSVERPDGSNFTLKIRSTKLEDSAMYFCASNLLRLADREQYFGPGTRLTVT.

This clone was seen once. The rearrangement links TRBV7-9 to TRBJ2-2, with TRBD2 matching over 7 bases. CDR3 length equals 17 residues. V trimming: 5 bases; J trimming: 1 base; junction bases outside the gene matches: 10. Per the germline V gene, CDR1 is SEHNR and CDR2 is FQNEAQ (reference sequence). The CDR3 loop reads CASSPLVSGWNTGELFF. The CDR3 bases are TGTGCCAGCAGCCCCCTGGTTAGCGGGTGGAACACCGGGGAGCTGTTTTTT.

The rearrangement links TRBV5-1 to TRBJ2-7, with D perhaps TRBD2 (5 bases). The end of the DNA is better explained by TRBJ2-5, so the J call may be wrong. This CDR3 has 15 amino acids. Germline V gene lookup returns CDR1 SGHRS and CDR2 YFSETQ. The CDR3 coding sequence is TGCGCCAGCAGCCTCACCCTAGACTATCCCGAGACCCAGTACTTC. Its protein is CASSLTLDYPETQYF.

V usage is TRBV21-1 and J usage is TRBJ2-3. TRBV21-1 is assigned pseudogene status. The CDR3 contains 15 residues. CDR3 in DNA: TGTGCCAGCAGCCGCAGGCGGTGTCCCGCAGATACGCAGTATTTT. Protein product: CASSRRRCPADTQYF.

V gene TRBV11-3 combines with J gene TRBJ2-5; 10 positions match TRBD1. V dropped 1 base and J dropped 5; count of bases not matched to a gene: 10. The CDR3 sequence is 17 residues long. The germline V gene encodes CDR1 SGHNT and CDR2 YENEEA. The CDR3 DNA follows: TGTGCCAGCAGCTTAGGATCCCCCGGGACAGGGGTTGAGACCCAGTACTTC. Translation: CASSLGSPGTGVETQYF.

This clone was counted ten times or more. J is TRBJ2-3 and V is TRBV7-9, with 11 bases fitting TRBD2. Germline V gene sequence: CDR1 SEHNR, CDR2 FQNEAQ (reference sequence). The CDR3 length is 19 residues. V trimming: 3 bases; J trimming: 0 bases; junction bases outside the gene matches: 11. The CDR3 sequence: CASSFGLAGGGTSTDTQYF. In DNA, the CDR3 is TGTGCCAGCAGCTTCGGGCTAGCGGGGGGCGGAACTAGCACAGATACGCAGTATTTT.